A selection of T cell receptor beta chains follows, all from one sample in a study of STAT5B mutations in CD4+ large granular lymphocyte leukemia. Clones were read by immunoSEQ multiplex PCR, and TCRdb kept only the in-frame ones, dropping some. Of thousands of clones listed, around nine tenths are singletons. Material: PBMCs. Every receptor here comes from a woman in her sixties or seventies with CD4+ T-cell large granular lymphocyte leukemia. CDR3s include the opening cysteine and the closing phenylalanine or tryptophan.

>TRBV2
CASRLGGGRGTGELFF
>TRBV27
CANSGGSNTGELFF
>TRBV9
CASSSIGGDPIGETQYF
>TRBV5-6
CASSGPGKVLVYTF
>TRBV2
CASSELKADTQYF
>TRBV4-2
CASSPVSGGVSDTQYF
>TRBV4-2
CASSQAPPKEGGTEAFF
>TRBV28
CASSPPTSQRQPQHF
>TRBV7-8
CASRGTGSDTQYF
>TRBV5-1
CASRTGTGNTEAFF
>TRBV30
CAWVNNPYNEQFF
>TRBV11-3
CASSLPPRVLAGAGEQFF
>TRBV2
CASMVGPKETQYF
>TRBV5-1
CASSPGGYRNYGYTF
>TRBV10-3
CAIMGTTNTGELFF
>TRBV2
CASSENRDSYEQYF
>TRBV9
CASSTRGLGTDTQYF
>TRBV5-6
CASSLAGGRSYNEQFF
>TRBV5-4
CASTFGGGGSYNEQFF
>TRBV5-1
CASSIRTGGGNTEAFF
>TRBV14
CASSFPGRLSGNTIYF
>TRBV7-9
CASTQRVGDGTGYTF
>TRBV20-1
CSAIWAEKLFF
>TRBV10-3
CAISARGRVFNEQFF